These 30 T cell receptor beta chains were all obtained from the same sample, sequenced in a study of post-analysis software for immune sequencing data. Unique molecular identifiers featured in each of the TCR beta cDNA libraries. TCRdb fed the PCR reads into MiXCR, producing one record per CDR3 protein. The sample shows about 820,000 distinct CDR3 sequences, 53% of them seen only once. These receptors have no identified antigens. Findings and limits, study-wide: The study found TRBV5-6, TRBV5-1 and TRBV20-1 among a few TRBV segments more frequent in patients than controls.

The sample comprised blood. Receptors originate from a girl aged 10 to 17 with multiple sclerosis.

This clonotype has just a few counts. The J gene is TRBJ2-7, the V gene TRBV7-2; 9 bases are a match to TRBD2. The V segment lost 5 bases and the J segment 4 bases; nucleotides outside the gene matches: 6. The CDR3 is made up of 14 amino acids. Germline CDR1 is SGHTA and CDR2 is FQGNSA. The CDR3 sequence: CASSPKRGAYEQYF. DNA of the CDR3: TGTGCCAGCAGCCCGAAGCGGGGGGCGTACGAGCAGTACTTC.

The chain is built from TRBV29-1 and TRBJ2-5; tentative D call: TRBD1 (6 bases). The V gene's germline CDR1 is SQVTM and CDR2 ANQGSEA. Trimming left V 7 bases short and J 2 bases short, with 17 bases between. There are 14 residues in the CDR3. The CDR3 loop is CSAQGWVSQETQYF. The CDR3 nucleotides read TGCAGCGCACAGGGATGGGTTTCGCAAGAGACCCAGTACTTC.

Notes on this clonotype: One end of the junction fails to match germline, which may point to a read error. The chain recombines TRBV4-3 with TRBJ2-7; D unclear. The CDR3 totals 14 residues. Germline CDR1 is LGHNA and CDR2 is YSLEER. In DNA, the CDR3 is TGCGCCAGCAGACAAGGGATGGCCACCTACGAGCAGTACTTC. This gives the protein CASRQGMATYEQYF.

The rearrangement joins TRBV5-5 to TRBJ2-1, with 8 nucleotides matching TRBD2. The germline gives CDR1 SGHKS, CDR2 YYEKEE (reference sequence). Trimming removed 0 bases from V and 1 base from J; junction bases left unmatched: 9. The CDR3 totals 18 residues. As DNA, the CDR3 is TGTGCCAGCAGCTTGGGTGGGCCTAGCGGGTGGTCCTACAATGAGCAGTTCTTC. Its translation is CASSLGGPSGWSYNEQFF.

The V call is TRBV3-1, the J call TRBJ2-7; 11 positions agree with TRBD2. With V trimmed by 1 base and J by 2 bases, 4 bases remained unmatched. CDR1 LGHDT and CDR2 YNNKEL come from the germline V gene (reference sequence). There are 16 residues in the CDR3. CDR3 sequence reads: CASSQGASGRTYEQYF. The CDR3 DNA sequence: TGTGCCAGCAGCCAAGGGGCTAGCGGGAGGACCTACGAGCAGTACTTC.

This chain uses TRBV6-1 with TRBJ2-5; maybe TRBD1 (5 bases). The CDR3 length is 12 residues. V gave up 1 base and J gave up 8 bases, with 8 bases separating them. The V gene's germline CDR1 is MNHNS and CDR2 SASEGT. The CDR3 sequence: CASSEEWGTQYF. CDR3 in DNA: TGTGCCAGCAGTGAAGAGTGGGGCACCCAGTACTTC.

This chain links TRBV5-1 with TRBJ2-3; the D is unclear. V was pared by 0 bases and J by 1 base, with 9 bases between. This CDR3 contains 15 residues. Germline values: CDR1 SGHRS, CDR2 YFSETQ. Here the CDR3 reads CASSLDRVRTDTQYF. CDR3 coding DNA: TGCGCCAGCAGCTTGGATCGGGTGCGCACAGATACGCAGTATTTT.

This clonotype was seen a handful of times. V usage is TRBV5-4 and J usage is TRBJ2-3, with D hard to call. V was clipped by 0 bases and J by 9 bases, with 5 bases between them. Germline V gene data show CDR1 as SGHNT and CDR2 as YYREEE (reference sequence). The CDR3 contains 11 residues. CDR3 amino acids: CASSLGATQYF. The CDR3 coding sequence is TGTGCCAGCAGCTTGGGGGCCACGCAGTATTTT.

V gene TRBV4-2 combines with J gene TRBJ1-6, with unresolved D. This CDR3 has 14 residues. CDR1 LGHNA and CDR2 YNFKEQ come from the germline V gene. V lost 2 bases and J 7 bases, leaving 9 bases between the germline ends. For the CDR3, the DNA is TGTGCCAGCAGCCAAAATGACCTGAATTCACCCCTCCACTTT. The encoded protein is CASSQNDLNSPLHF.

V gene TRBV15 combines with J gene TRBJ1-2; the D gene is possibly TRBD1 (6 bases). The CDR3 covers 14 residues. CDR1 is LNHNV, CDR2 YYDKDF, per germline (reference sequence). Trimming removed 0 bases from V and 8 bases from J, with 13 bases in between. DNA of the CDR3: TGTGCCACCAGCAGAGATAAGGCAGGGGAAGGCTACACCTTC. Its translation: CATSRDKAGEGYTF.

The chain has TRBV7-9 and TRBJ1-2; no reliable D call. The CDR3 sequence is 14 residues long. Looked up from germline, CDR1 is SEHNR and CDR2 is FQNEAQ (reference sequence). V dropped 1 base and J dropped 8 bases, with 14 bases sitting between them. The CDR3 is CASSLGSGPWGYTF. DNA of the CDR3: TGTGCCAGCAGCTTAGGATCAGGCCCCTGGGGCTACACCTTC.

In this sample, this clonotype turned up once. The rearrangement joins TRBV5-1 to TRBJ2-5; the match to TRBD2 covers 9 bases. Germline V gene sequence: CDR1 SGHRS, CDR2 YFSETQ. This CDR3 spans 16 amino acids. V lost 3 bases, J lost 5 bases, and 11 bases stayed unmatched. This CDR3 reads CASSYTLAGVSETQYF. In DNA form, the CDR3 reads TGCGCCAGCAGCTACACCTTAGCGGGAGTCAGTGAGACCCAGTACTTC.

The gene calls are TRBV20-1 and TRBJ1-4; the D gene is possibly TRBD1 (5 bases). The CDR3 has 11 amino acids. V gave up 3 bases and J gave up 8 bases, with 7 bases separating them. The germline V gene encodes CDR1 DFQATT and CDR2 SNEGSKA (reference sequence). The CDR3 here is CSASQGEKLFF. In DNA form, the CDR3 reads TGCAGTGCTAGCCAGGGAGAAAAACTGTTTTTT.

The V and J genes are TRBV15 and TRBJ1-4; D perhaps matches TRBD1 (5 bases). Germline V gene data show CDR1 as LNHNV and CDR2 as YYDKDF (reference sequence). The germline V and J ends were trimmed by 0 bases and 5 bases, with 10 bases remaining between them. The CDR3 sequence is 15 residues long. As DNA, the CDR3 is TGTGCCACCAGCAGAGATGGGGGGTTAAATGAAAAACTGTTTTTT. Translating it yields CATSRDGGLNEKLFF.

The chain joins TRBV12-5 to TRBJ2-6; D is perhaps TRBD1 (6 bases). Germline CDR1 is LGHNT and CDR2 is FRNRAP. V was trimmed by 0 bases and J by 0 bases, leaving 15 bases between them. The CDR3 contains 19 residues. This CDR3 is CASGLVSPGTNSGANVLTF. In nucleotides, the CDR3 is TGTGCTAGTGGTTTGGTAAGCCCCGGGACAAACTCTGGGGCCAACGTCCTGACTTTC.

V and J are TRBV12-3 or TRBV12-4 and TRBJ1-1; D is uncertain. V was cut by 7 bases and J by 4 bases, with 16 bases left in between. This CDR3 is built from 14 residues. The CDR3 spells CASTLRRKGTEAFF. CDR3 nucleotide sequence: TGTGCCAGCACCCTAAGGAGGAAGGGCACTGAAGCTTTCTTT.

The gene calls are TRBV7-8 and TRBJ2-3, with TRBD1 matching over 7 bases. The CDR3 totals 16 residues. The germline V gene encodes CDR1 SGHVS and CDR2 FQNEAQ. The ends lost 5 bases at V and 6 bases at J; junction bases unmatched: 14. In DNA, the CDR3 is TGTGCCAGCAGCCAAGGGGGCGCGGCCCTACGTGATACGCAGTATTTT. As protein: CASSQGGAALRDTQYF.

On this clonotype: Since a much larger clone is just one base distant, this may be a read error. CDR3 protein: CASSLQKGYEQYF. CDR3 nucleotide sequence: TGTGCCAGCAGCTTACAAAAGGGGTACGAGCAGTACTTC. J is TRBJ2-7 and V is TRBV7-2; possibly TRBD1 for D (5 bases). The CDR3 extends over 13 amino acids. Per the germline V gene, CDR1 is SGHTA and CDR2 is FQGNSA. Between the trimmed V and J ends, which lost 2 bases and 4 bases, there was a span of 9 bases.

The chain couples TRBV29-1 to TRBJ2-5, with 11 bases fitting TRBD2. There are 16 residues in the CDR3. V shed 0 bases and J 3 bases; nucleotides not matched to a gene: 6. Germline CDR1 reads SQVTM; CDR2 reads ANQGSEA. For the CDR3, the DNA is TGCAGCGTTGAAGAAGCCGGGACTAGCGGCAAAGAGACCCAGTACTTC. Translation: CSVEEAGTSGKETQYF.

This clonotype was counted only a few times. V gene TRBV12-3 or TRBV12-4 combines with J gene TRBJ1-2; 7 bases agree with TRBD1. The junction had 3 bases not matched to a gene; V was cut back by 5 bases and J by 9 bases. This CDR3 is built from 11 residues. CDR3 nucleotide sequence: TGTGCCAGCAGTAACAGGGGTAGCTACACCTTC. Its protein product is CASSNRGSYTF.

The chain uses TRBV5-1 and TRBJ2-5; weak D call: TRBD1 (6 bases). The CDR3 has 15 residues. The germline CDR1 and CDR2 sequences are SGHRS and YFSETQ. Trimming removed 2 bases at V and 5 bases at J, with 16 bases between. CDR3 protein: CASSFQVGASETQYF. CDR3 nucleotide sequence: TGCGCCAGCAGCTTCCAGGTGGGGGCCTCGGAGACCCAGTACTTC. Filled out from reference TRBV5-1 and TRBJ2-5, the complete variable domain reads KAGVTQTPRYLIKTRGQQVTLSCSPISGHRSVSWYQQTPGQGLQFLFEYFSETQRNKGNFPGRFSGRQFSNSRSEMNVSTLELGDSALYLCASSFQVGASETQYFGPGTRLLVL.

The chain is built from TRBV29-1 and TRBJ2-5; 7 nucleotides line up with TRBD2. Trimming removed 5 bases from V and 11 bases from J; junction bases left unmatched: 17. This CDR3 has 14 amino acids. Looked up from germline, CDR1 is SQVTM and CDR2 is ANQGSEA. CDR3 residues: CSVRAASGPVEQYF. CDR3 DNA sequence: TGCAGCGTTAGAGCTGCTAGCGGACCCGTGGAGCAGTACTTC.

This clonotype showed up just a few times. The chain's CDR3 is CSQGLAGATRNEQFF. CDR3 in DNA: TGCAGCCAGGGACTAGCGGGAGCCACGCGCAATGAGCAGTTCTTC. The rearrangement uses TRBV29-1 and TRBJ2-1, with 14 bases identical to TRBD2. The CDR3 runs 15 residues. Germline CDR1 and CDR2: SQVTM and ANQGSEA. Trimming cost V 8 bases and J 6 bases; bases outside gene matches: 9.

The chain is built from TRBV29-1 and TRBJ1-2, with D maybe TRBD1 (5 bases). The germline V and J ends were trimmed by 7 bases and 6 bases, with 21 bases remaining between them. This CDR3 comprises 14 residues. The germline gives CDR1 SQVTM, CDR2 ANQGSEA. The CDR3 is CSAHKAGRQDGYTF. The CDR3 DNA sequence: TGCAGCGCCCATAAGGCAGGGAGGCAAGATGGCTACACCTTC.

In DNA, the CDR3 is TGTGCCAGCAGCCAAGCGGGCGCCCCAGAGACCCAGTACTTC. Protein sequence: CASSQAGAPETQYF. J is TRBJ2-5 and V is TRBV14; D remains unclear. V shed 1 base and J shed 4 bases, with 10 bases lying between them. The CDR3 has 14 residues. In germline, CDR1 is SGHDN, CDR2 FVKESK.

As concerns this clonotype: One end of the junction does not line up with germline, which may come from a read error. The rearrangement links TRBV12-3 or TRBV12-4 to TRBJ1-2; D may be TRBD1 (6 bases). The CDR3 is 13 amino acids. The DNA of the CDR3 is TGTACCAGCAGTTTAGTGGGGGGCTCTGGCTACACCTTC. As protein: CTSSLVGGSGYTF.

The V gene is TRBV9, the J gene TRBJ2-7; either TRBD1 or TRBD2 may supply D (7 bases each). V dropped 3 bases and J dropped 3 bases, with 16 bases sitting between them. The germline V gene has CDR1 SGDLS and CDR2 YYNGEE. The CDR3 contains 15 residues. CDR3 protein: CASSEGGTDYYEQYF. The CDR3 coding sequence is TGTGCCAGCAGCGAGGGGGGGACAGACTACTACGAGCAGTACTTC.

This clonotype was seen a handful of times. The rearrangement uses TRBV28 and TRBJ2-7, with D unresolved. Trimming removed 3 bases at V and 4 bases at J, with 13 bases between. Looked up from germline, CDR1 is MDHEN and CDR2 is SYDVKM. This CDR3 is 14 amino acids long. DNA of the CDR3: TGTGCCAGCAGTTTCCCACGATCGAGTTACGAGCAGTACTTC. Its translation: CASSFPRSSYEQYF.

The CDR3 spells CASSLADRIADTQYF. As DNA, the CDR3 is TGTGCCAGCAGCTTAGCAGACAGGATTGCAGATACGCAGTATTTT. This chain links TRBV7-9 with TRBJ2-3, with a possible D match to TRBD1 (6 bases). CDR3 size: 15 residues. Per the germline V gene, CDR1 is SEHNR and CDR2 is FQNEAQ (reference sequence). Trimming shortened V by 0 bases and J by 4 bases, and 11 bases separated the two germline ends.

Only a few counts were recorded for this clonotype. J is TRBJ2-1 and V is TRBV29-1; 7 positions match TRBD2. The CDR3 runs 12 residues. Per the germline V gene, CDR1 is SQVTM and CDR2 is ANQGSEA. Germline trimming cut 7 bases from V and 7 bases from J; bases unmatched to any gene: 7. DNA for the CDR3: TGCAGCGCGCGGCGGGGGAGGAATGAGCAGTTCTTC. Amino acids: CSARRGRNEQFF.